Presented here are 2 T cell receptor beta chains from one specimen sequenced in a study of blood T cell repertoires in COVID-19. Using immunoSEQ multiplex PCR, the repertoire was profiled, and TCRdb retains in-frame clones only, with some absent. Of around 300,000 clones listed, about 91% are singletons. The sequenced material came from peripheral blood. These receptors originate from a woman in her 30s with COVID-19, enrolled during active disease.

The V gene is TRBV4-3, the J gene TRBJ1-1; 7 bases align to TRBD1. Germline CDR1 LGHNA, CDR2 YSLEER. V was clipped by 1 base and J by 5 bases; unmatched bases: 7. The CDR3 is 15 residues long. The chain's CDR3 is CASSQGRQGWTEAFF. The CDR3 DNA sequence: TGCGCCAGCAGCCAAGGGCGACAGGGATGGACTGAAGCTTTCTTT.

This chain uses TRBV5-5 with TRBJ2-7, with TRBD1 matching over 10 bases. J lost 4 bases, V lost 1 base, and 8 bases had no gene match. The CDR3 sequence is 16 residues long. CDR1 and CDR2 from the germline V gene are SGHKS and YYEKEE (reference sequence). The CDR3 sequence is CASSLSWDRGTYEQYF. The CDR3 coding sequence is TGTGCCAGCAGCTTGTCTTGGGACAGGGGAACATACGAGCAGTACTTC.